Listed here are 31 T cell receptor beta chains from one sample, sequenced in a study of cytomegalovirus exposure and HLA in healthy donors. Amplification used 60 Vbeta primers and 13 Jbeta primers. Repertoires were generated with immunoSEQ multiplex PCR, while TCRdb's copy carries only in-frame clones and drops some. The table lists 90,000 to 150,000 clones, roughly 76% of them singletons. Input material: PBMCs. These receptor sequences come from a man aged 45-60 years in good health and CMV-seropositive.

This sequence joins TRBV5-1 and TRBJ2-1; D may be TRBD2 (5 bases). Per the germline V gene, CDR1 is SGHRS and CDR2 is YFSETQ. V was pared by 0 bases and J by 12 bases, with 13 bases between. The CDR3 spans 13 residues. The CDR3, as DNA: TGCGCCAGCAGCTTGGATCTAGCCCACGGGCAGTTCTTC. Amino acid sequence: CASSLDLAHGQFF.

The J gene is TRBJ1-1, the V gene TRBV13; 8 bases fit TRBD1. The CDR3 runs to 14 residues. After removal of 4 bases from V and 6 bases from J, the junction contained 7 bases not matched to a gene. Germline lookup yields CDR1 PRHDT and CDR2 FYEKMQ (reference sequence). The CDR3 is CASSSDRDWAEAFF. The CDR3 nucleotides are TGTGCCAGCAGCTCGGACAGGGATTGGGCTGAAGCTTTCTTT. The variable domain in full, completed from reference TRBV13 and TRBJ1-1, reads AAGVIQSPRHLIKEKRETATLKCYPIPRHDTVYWYQQGPGQDPQFLISFYEKMQSDKGSIPDRFSAQQFSDYHSELNMSSLELGDSALYFCASSSDRDWAEAFFGQGTRLTVV.

The rearrangement links TRBV7-8 to TRBJ2-7; D call uncertain. The CDR3 extends over 13 amino acids. V was clipped by 3 bases and J by 4 bases, with 10 bases between them. CDR1 is SGHVS and CDR2 is FQNEAQ in the germline V gene. The CDR3 region has the DNA TGTGCCAGCAGCTTTGCGCCCGAGTACGAGCAGTACTTC. This encodes CASSFAPEYEQYF. The full variable domain, in which reference TRBV7-8 and TRBJ2-7 provide the parts outside the CDR3, is GAGVSQSPRYKVAKRGQDVALRCDPISGHVSLFWYQQALGQGPEFLTYFQNEAQLDKSGLPSDRFFAERPEGSVSTLKIQRTQQEDSAVYLCASSFAPEYEQYFGPGTRLTVT.

The chain carries TRBV6-5 and TRBJ1-2; 8 positions agree with TRBD1. The CDR3 loop spans 13 amino acids. Looked up from germline, CDR1 is MNHEY and CDR2 is SVGAGI. Germline trimming cut 0 bases from V and 6 bases from J; bases unmatched to any gene: 0. The CDR3 spells CASSYSTGDGYTF. The CDR3 coding sequence is TGTGCCAGCAGTTACTCGACAGGGGATGGCTACACCTTC.

The chain recombines TRBV5-4 with TRBJ2-1; TRBD1 matches at 8 bases. Looked up from germline, CDR1 is SGHNT and CDR2 is YYREEE (reference sequence). The CDR3 covers 15 residues. V was pared by 4 bases and J by 8 bases, with 11 bases of the junction left unmatched. The CDR3 loop reads CASSPGQGGLDEQFF. CDR3 coding DNA: TGTGCCAGCAGCCCCGGACAGGGAGGTCTGGATGAGCAGTTCTTC.

The chain recombines TRBV7-9 with TRBJ2-6; 11 nucleotides match TRBD1. Germline CDR1 is SEHNR and CDR2 is FQNEAQ (reference sequence). The CDR3 sequence is 17 residues long. J gave up 3 bases and V 5 bases, and 6 bases lay outside the gene matches. For the CDR3, the DNA is TGTGCCAGCAGCCTTGGACAGGGGGCTAATGGGGCCAACGTCCTGACTTTC. As protein: CASSLGQGANGANVLTF.

This clone was detected a few times. CDR3 nucleotides: TGTGCCAGCAGCCCCCCCCACAGGTTTCACTCACCCCTCCACTTT. Translating gives CASSPPHRFHSPLHF. V is TRBV5-5 and J is TRBJ1-6; D is possibly TRBD1 (5 bases). Germline CDR1 SGHKS, CDR2 YYEKEE (reference sequence). Trimming removed 4 bases at V and 10 bases at J, with 18 bases between. The CDR3 covers 15 residues.

As DNA, the CDR3 is TGTGCCATCAGTGGAGGGACAAGCAACTATGGCTACACCTTC. Residues: CAISGGTSNYGYTF. The V gene is TRBV10-3, the J gene TRBJ1-2, with D possibly TRBD1 on 6 matching bases. The CDR3 loop spans 14 amino acids. Germline V gives CDR1 ENHRY, CDR2 SYGVKD. Trimming left V 4 bases short and J 2 bases short, with 11 bases between.

The chain links TRBV7-9 to TRBJ2-3, with TRBD1 matching over 9 bases. Trimming cost V 5 bases and J 4 bases; bases outside gene matches: 7. The CDR3 extends over 15 amino acids. The germline V gene has CDR1 SEHNR and CDR2 FQNEAQ (reference sequence). This chain's CDR3 is CASSPLDRGADTQYF. In DNA form, the CDR3 reads TGTGCCAGCAGCCCTTTGGACAGGGGAGCAGATACGCAGTATTTT. The complete variable domain, with remaining parts taken from reference TRBV7-9 and TRBJ2-3, reads DTGVSQNPRHKITKRGQNVTFRCDPISEHNRLYWYRQTLGQGPEFLTYFQNEAQLEKSRLLSDRFSAERPKGSFSTLEIQRTEQGDSAMYLCASSPLDRGADTQYFGPGTRLTVL.

This chain joins TRBV28 and TRBJ1-1; possible D gene TRBD1, 5 bases. CDR1 is MDHEN, CDR2 SYDVKM, per germline. V gave up 7 bases and J gave up 1 base, with 19 bases separating them. CDR3 size: 16 residues. The CDR3 protein is CASTGAGRYTNTEAFF. CDR3 nucleotide sequence: TGTGCCAGCACCGGGGCGGGAAGGTATACGAACACTGAAGCTTTCTTT.

The chain joins TRBV27 to TRBJ1-2; D gene unclear. Germline V gene sequence: CDR1 MNHEY, CDR2 SMNVEV (reference sequence). The germline V and J ends were trimmed by 6 bases and 7 bases, with 18 bases remaining between them. CDR3 length: 14 residues. This CDR3 reads CASSPAEGRAGYTF. The DNA of the CDR3 is TGTGCCAGCAGCCCCGCGGAGGGCAGAGCTGGCTACACCTTC.

V gene TRBV2 combines with J gene TRBJ2-1; 13 nucleotides agree with TRBD2. V shed 6 bases, J shed 8 bases, and the junction held 7 bases outside the gene matches. Germline loops: CDR1 SNHLY, CDR2 FYNNEI. This CDR3 has 15 amino acids. In nucleotides, the CDR3 is TGTGCCAGCAGCGCCGGGACTAGCGGGACCGATGAGCAGTTCTTC. This sequence encodes CASSAGTSGTDEQFF.

The chain employs TRBV9 and TRBJ2-3; 7 bases map to TRBD2. Germline V gene sequence: CDR1 SGDLS, CDR2 YYNGEE. The ends lost 0 bases at V and 6 bases at J; junction bases unmatched: 10. This CDR3 has 16 amino acids. The CDR3, as DNA: TGTGCCAGCAGCGTAGAAGCTAGCGGCCCCTCCGATACGCAGTATTTT. Encoded protein: CASSVEASGPSDTQYF.

The genes are TRBV27 and TRBJ2-1; the match to TRBD2 covers 7 bases. The V segment lost 9 bases and the J segment 8 bases; nucleotides outside the gene matches: 22. Per the germline V gene, CDR1 is MNHEY and CDR2 is SMNVEV (reference sequence). The CDR3 consists of 17 residues. The DNA for the CDR3 is TGTGCCAGGGGGGGGGACGACAAACCCTTATGTTTCGATGAGCAGTTCTTC. Its translation: CARGGDDKPLCFDEQFF.

The gene calls are TRBV19 and TRBJ1-5, with TRBD1 as a possible D gene (5 bases). Germline values: CDR1 LNHDA, CDR2 SQIVND (reference sequence). The length of the CDR3 is 15 residues. V dropped 3 bases and J dropped 0 bases, with 9 bases sitting between them. DNA for the CDR3: TGTGCCAGTAGTATTATAGGGGATAGCAATCAGCCCCAGCATTTT. Translating gives CASSIIGDSNQPQHF. The whole variable domain, remainder taken from reference TRBV19 and TRBJ1-5, is DGGITQSPKYLFRKEGQNVTLSCEQNLNHDAMYWYRQDPGQGLRLIYYSQIVNDFQKGDIAEGYSVSREKKESFPLTVTSAQKNPTAFYLCASSIIGDSNQPQHFGDGTRLSIL.

This chain joins TRBV5-1 and TRBJ2-2, with 9 bases matching TRBD1. V shed 3 bases, J shed 6 bases, and the junction held 6 bases outside the gene matches. The CDR3 length is 15 residues. Looked up from germline, CDR1 is SGHRS and CDR2 is YFSETQ. CDR3 loop: CASSYGTGKAGELFF. The CDR3 bases are TGCGCCAGCAGCTACGGGACAGGGAAGGCCGGGGAGCTGTTTTTT.

The chain combines TRBV13 with TRBJ2-2; 7 bases are a match to TRBD1. V gave up 4 bases and J gave up 5 bases; unmatched junction bases: 7. The CDR3 is 15 residues long. The germline V gene has CDR1 PRHDT and CDR2 FYEKMQ (reference sequence). The CDR3 DNA is TGTGCCAGCAGCTCCACAGGGGATAGGACCGGGGAGCTGTTTTTT. It is translated as CASSSTGDRTGELFF.

V and J are TRBV7-9 and TRBJ2-7; 10 positions match TRBD1. V shed 8 bases and J 2 bases; nucleotides not matched to a gene: 6. Germline assignment: CDR1 SEHNR and CDR2 FQNEAQ (reference sequence). This CDR3 has 14 residues. CDR3 amino acids: CASGPGTGAYEQYF. In nucleotides, the CDR3 is TGTGCCAGCGGCCCCGGGACAGGGGCCTACGAGCAGTACTTC.

The chain has TRBV29-1 and TRBJ2-1; D call uncertain. The CDR3 spans 13 residues. V lost 4 bases, J lost 5 bases, and 12 bases lay in between. The V gene's germline CDR1 is SQVTM and CDR2 ANQGSEA. CDR3 in DNA: TGCAGCGTTGTCCCTACACGGGACAATGAGCAGTTCTTC. Protein: CSVVPTRDNEQFF.

The chain carries TRBV20-1 and TRBJ1-2; D gene unclear. Germline CDR1 DFQATT, CDR2 SNEGSKA (reference sequence). The CDR3 covers 10 residues. The CDR3 reads CKTGSYGYTF. CDR3 DNA: TGCAAGACCGGGAGCTATGGCTACACCTTC.

The V gene is TRBV6-1, the J gene TRBJ1-6; TRBD1 aligns across 8 bases. Germline V CDR1 and CDR2: MNHNS, SASEGT. V was pared by 2 bases and J by 8 bases, with 5 bases of the junction left unmatched. The CDR3 is 15 residues long. CDR3 loop: CASSERTGSYSPLHF. CDR3 nucleotide sequence: TGTGCCAGCAGTGAAAGGACAGGGTCTTATTCACCCCTCCACTTT.

The chain carries TRBV10-1 and TRBJ1-6; D gene ambiguous. Germline V gene sequence: CDR1 WNHNN, CDR2 SYGVQD (reference sequence). The CDR3 contains 13 residues. V was clipped by 0 bases and J by 10 bases, with 7 bases between them. The CDR3 DNA follows: TGCGCCAGCAGTGAGTCTCTGAGCTCACCCCTCCACTTT. Translated, it gives CASSESLSSPLHF.

V is TRBV28 and J is TRBJ1-2, with D hard to call. The CDR3 is made up of 15 amino acids. CDR1 MDHEN and CDR2 SYDVKM come from the germline V gene. V was cut by 3 bases and J by 4 bases, with 15 bases left in between. This chain's CDR3 is CASSFEVGTGYGYTF. The CDR3 nucleotides read TGTGCCAGCAGTTTCGAGGTCGGAACGGGCTATGGCTACACCTTC.

The chain joins TRBV4-1 to TRBJ1-1, with 9 bases that match TRBD1. Germline-derived CDR1 and CDR2 are MGHRA and YSYEKL. There are 15 residues in the CDR3. Trimming at V came to 5 bases and at J to 5 bases, leaving 9 bases not matched to a gene. CDR3 loop: CASSFSGQGRTEAFF. The CDR3 DNA follows: TGCGCCAGCAGCTTCTCCGGACAGGGGAGGACTGAAGCTTTCTTT.

This chain links TRBV2 with TRBJ1-2; 11 bases line up with TRBD1. Per the germline V gene, CDR1 is SNHLY and CDR2 is FYNNEI. The CDR3 totals 15 residues. The J segment lost 6 bases and the V segment lost 7 bases, leaving 10 bases of the junction unmatched. In DNA form, the CDR3 reads TGTGCCAGCACCCCGCGGGACAGGGGGTTGGATGGCTACACCTTC. This encodes CASTPRDRGLDGYTF.

This chain joins TRBV5-6 and TRBJ2-5; TRBD2 agrees at 10 bases. The DNA end is a closer match to TRBJ2-7, so the J assignment may be wrong. Germline V gene data show CDR1 as SGHDT and CDR2 as YYEEEE. The CDR3 runs to 15 residues. The CDR3 DNA is TGTGCCAGCAGCGCTACTAGCGGGGCTTCCTACGAGCAGTACTTC. Translation gives CASSATSGASYEQYF.

This chain connects TRBV5-1 to TRBJ1-1; TRBD1 matches 7 bases. J lost 5 bases, V lost 0 bases, and 13 bases had no gene match. The CDR3 length is 17 residues. Germline V gene sequence: CDR1 SGHRS, CDR2 YFSETQ. Here the CDR3 reads CASSLDPRGMSGTEAFF. The CDR3 DNA sequence: TGCGCCAGCAGCTTGGATCCCAGGGGGATGAGCGGGACTGAAGCTTTCTTT.

CDR3 sequence reads: CASSLKSGSPNEQFF. As DNA, the CDR3 is TGTGCCAGCAGCTTGAAAAGCGGGAGTCCCAATGAGCAGTTCTTC. This chain joins TRBV5-4 and TRBJ2-1, with TRBD2 matching 8 bases. This CDR3 comprises 15 residues. The germline CDR1 and CDR2 sequences are SGHNT and YYREEE (reference sequence). With 1 base clipped from V and 6 bases from J, the junction kept 6 bases outside the gene matches.

This clone was picked up one time. The chain links TRBV5-1 to TRBJ1-4; unclear D gene. The CDR3 loop spans 14 amino acids. Germline V gene sequence: CDR1 SGHRS, CDR2 YFSETQ. V was trimmed by 1 base and J by 7 bases, leaving 11 bases between them. The CDR3 loop reads CASSLTVASEKLFF. CDR3 in DNA: TGCGCCAGCAGCTTGACCGTGGCCTCTGAAAAACTGTTTTTT.

This clone occurred a few times. The chain links TRBV9 to TRBJ2-3; 8 bases agree with TRBD2. The CDR3 has 15 amino acids. V lost 1 base and J lost 2; bases outside the gene matches: 3. Germline CDR1 and CDR2: SGDLS and YYNGEE. The CDR3 reads CASSVYGGDTDTQYF. The CDR3 region has the DNA TGTGCCAGCAGCGTATACGGGGGGGACACAGATACGCAGTATTTT.

The chain recombines TRBV7-9 with TRBJ2-7, with 8 bases fitting TRBD1. Germline V gene lookup returns CDR1 SEHNR and CDR2 FQNEAQ (reference sequence). Trimming cost V 6 bases and J 4 bases; bases outside gene matches: 8. The CDR3 has 14 amino acids. The CDR3 coding sequence is TGTGCCAGCAGGCCTGACAGGGGTCCATACGAGCAGTACTTC. Its translation: CASRPDRGPYEQYF. Full variable domain (remainder filled in from reference TRBV7-9 and TRBJ2-7): DTGVSQNPRHKITKRGQNVTFRCDPISEHNRLYWYRQTLGQGPEFLTYFQNEAQLEKSRLLSDRFSAERPKGSFSTLEIQRTEQGDSAMYLCASRPDRGPYEQYFGPGTRLTVT.